Presented here are 18 T cell receptor beta chains from one specimen sequenced in a study of molecular identifiers for immune sequencing clone quantification. TCRdb analysed the PCR reads with MiXCR anew, one entry per CDR3 protein. Of 85,000 to 120,000 distinct CDR3 sequences detected, 30% to 35% appear once; the ten largest clones hold roughly 9.3%. Specimen: naive CD8+ T cells from blood, with Jurkat cell RNA spiked in. Subset denoted: FACS-sorted CD8+CD4-CCR7+CD45RA+ naive T cells. The receptors come from a human donor in good health. Some libraries in this study had Jurkat cell RNA spiked in.

This sequence joins TRBV9 and TRBJ1-4; D unresolved. CDR1 and CDR2 (germline): SGDLS, YYNGEE. The CDR3 runs 16 residues. V lost 4 bases and J lost 0, with 13 bases in between. This CDR3 reads CASSPGRTSTNEKLFF. DNA of the CDR3: TGTGCCAGCAGCCCCGGTAGGACCTCAACTAATGAAAAACTGTTTTTT.

This chain's CDR3 is CASSRDRAGGQETQYF. For the CDR3, the DNA is TGTGCCAGCAGCCGCGATCGAGCGGGGGGGCAAGAGACCCAGTACTTC. This chain uses TRBV6-6 with TRBJ2-5; 10 positions match TRBD2. The CDR3 length is 16 residues. Germline V CDR1 and CDR2: MNHNY, SVGAGI (reference sequence). V dropped 6 bases and J dropped 2; count of bases not matched to a gene: 9.

V usage is TRBV28 and J usage is TRBJ2-7; D gene uncertain. Germline-derived CDR1 and CDR2 are MDHEN and SYDVKM. CDR3 length equals 12 residues. The ends were cut back, 7 bases at V and 3 bases at J, with 10 bases in the middle. CDR3 protein: CASNSLLYEQYF. The CDR3 DNA follows: TGTGCCAGCAACAGTCTCCTCTACGAGCAGTACTTC.

This clonotype came up a few times. The chain links TRBV27 to TRBJ2-3; no clear D gene. With 5 bases removed from V and 0 bases from J, the gap between germline ends came to 9 bases. From germline, CDR1 is MNHEY and CDR2 SMNVEV (reference sequence). This CDR3 region has 14 residues. The CDR3 DNA is TGTGCCAGCAGTATTCGGAGTAGCACAGATACGCAGTATTTT. Translating it yields CASSIRSSTDTQYF.

This clonotype was seen a handful of times. This CDR3 is missing its conserved last phenylalanine or tryptophan, likely due to a read error. The limits of the CDR3 on the DNA are not certain, so only TCRdb's listed CDR3 is given. The chain uses TRBV3-1 and TRBJ2-1; whether TRBD2, the table's D call, matches the DNA was not checked. Germline CDR1 and CDR2: LGHDT and YNNKEL (reference sequence). Inclusive of both ends, the CDR3 amounts to 11 amino acids. The CDR3 region is CASSDRDCLTL.

This clonotype has a count of ten or more. This chain connects TRBV5-6 to TRBJ2-7, with TRBD1 as a possible D gene (5 bases). Trimming removed 4 bases from V and 7 bases from J, with 18 bases in between. The V gene's germline CDR1 is SGHDT and CDR2 YYEEEE. The CDR3 runs to 14 residues. The CDR3: CASSPSGPTREQYF. In nucleotides, the CDR3 is TGTGCCAGCAGCCCCTCAGGGCCGACGAGGGAGCAGTACTTC.

This clonotype was seen a few times. This chain's CDR3 is CASSPRPNPYEQYF. CDR3 DNA sequence: TGTGCCAGCAGCCCAAGGCCCAACCCCTACGAGCAGTACTTC. The rearrangement joins TRBV28 to TRBJ2-7, with unresolved D. Trimming stripped 6 bases from V and 2 bases from J, with 14 bases between. The CDR3 is 14 amino acids. Germline-derived CDR1 and CDR2 are MDHEN and SYDVKM.

A single count supports this clonotype. A single base separates this from a much larger clone, so it may be a read error. In DNA form, the CDR3 reads TGTGCCAGCACCATGGGGGTGCCCAGGGTGCCTTCATCACCCCAGCATTTT. Translated, it gives CASTMGVPRVPSSPQHF. This sequence joins TRBV28 and TRBJ1-5; D may be TRBD1 (5 bases). The CDR3 totals 17 residues. Germline lookup yields CDR1 MDHEN and CDR2 SYDVKM. V lost 7 bases, J lost 10 bases, and 29 bases lay in between.

The sample holds one count of this clonotype. The rearrangement links TRBV27 to TRBJ2-3, with D perhaps TRBD2 (6 bases). Trimming removed 0 bases at V and 5 bases at J, with 15 bases between. Germline V CDR1 and CDR2: MNHEY, SMNVEV (reference sequence). The CDR3 runs to 16 residues. CDR3 sequence reads: CASSLSFWPGGDTQYF. For the CDR3, the DNA is TGTGCCAGCAGTTTATCCTTCTGGCCCGGGGGAGATACGCAGTATTTT.

This clonotype was picked up a small number of times. The chain links TRBV19 to TRBJ2-7, with D perhaps matching TRBD1 or TRBD2 (5 bases each). From germline, CDR1 is LNHDA and CDR2 SQIVND (reference sequence). The ends were cut back, 8 bases at V and 4 bases at J, with 9 bases in the middle. The CDR3 has 11 residues. CDR3 sequence: CASGDGYEQYF. Written as DNA, the CDR3 is TGTGCCAGTGGGGACGGATACGAGCAGTACTTC.

This clonotype was counted between two and nine times. J is TRBJ2-3 and V is TRBV7-6; 8 positions match TRBD2. This CDR3 is 17 amino acids long. CDR1 and CDR2 (germline): SGHVS, FNYEAQ. The V segment lost 5 bases and the J segment 4 bases; nucleotides outside the gene matches: 14. CDR3 region: CASSPSLGGRNADTQYF. The CDR3 bases are TGTGCCAGCAGCCCGTCACTGGGCGGGAGGAACGCAGATACGCAGTATTTT.

The V gene is TRBV2, the J gene TRBJ2-7, with D tentatively TRBD2 (6 bases). The CDR3 consists of 14 residues. Trimming removed 4 bases from V and 3 bases from J, with 13 bases in between. Germline V gives CDR1 SNHLY, CDR2 FYNNEI. The DNA of the CDR3 is TGTGCCAGCAGTGGGGAGGAAGTCGGCTACGAGCAGTACTTC. Encoded protein: CASSGEEVGYEQYF.

This clonotype was observed once. A much larger clonotype is one base distant, so this may be a read error. The chain joins TRBV5-3 to TRBJ2-7; no definite D call. TRBV5-3 is designated an ORF whose function remains uncertain. The CDR3 contains 13 residues. CDR3: CASSSGPPYEQYF. The DNA for the CDR3 is TGTGCCAGCAGCTCTGGACCCCCCTACGAGCAGTACTTC.

CDR3 sequence: CASSPREHHNEQYF. As DNA, the CDR3 is TGTGCCAGCAGCCCGCGGGAGCACCACAATGAGCAGTACTTC. The chain combines TRBV7-6 with TRBJ2-1, with 7 bases aligning to TRBD2. The J call could be wrong; TRBJ2-7 is a better fit for the DNA end. The CDR3 length is 14 residues. Germline loops: CDR1 SGHVS, CDR2 FNYEAQ.

On this clonotype: This CDR3 fails to terminate in the conserved phenylalanine or tryptophan, so it likely reflects a read error. The rearrangement uses TRBV5-6 and TRBJ2-3; TRBD2 aligns across 8 bases. Germline V gene sequence: CDR1 SGHDT, CDR2 YYEEEE. V shed 2 bases and J 5 bases; nucleotides not matched to a gene: 4. The CDR3 is made up of 14 amino acids. The CDR3: CASSFPAGEDTQYL. For the CDR3, the DNA is TGTGCCAGCAGCTTCCCAGCGGGAGAAGATACGCAGTATCTT.

This clonotype was detected ten times or more. The chain has TRBV7-8 and TRBJ2-7; D possibly uses TRBD1 or TRBD2 (5 bases each). Trimming took 4 bases from V and 4 from J, leaving 14 bases between them. This CDR3 is 14 amino acids long. Germline V lookup: CDR1 SGHVS, CDR2 FQNEAQ. The CDR3 DNA is TGTGCCAGCAGCTCACCGGGGCCCCGGTACGAGCAGTACTTC. This codes for CASSSPGPRYEQYF.

For this clonotype: A much bigger clone sits one base away, suggesting this may be a read error. This chain joins TRBV5-6 and TRBJ2-7; TRBD1 might be the D (6 bases). CDR3 length equals 15 residues. Deletions cut 4 bases from V and 2 bases from J, with 16 bases between. Germline V gene sequence: CDR1 SGHDT, CDR2 YYEEEE. DNA for the CDR3: TGTGCCAGCAGCGTGGCCCCGGGACATACCTACGAGCAGTACTTC. Its protein product is CASSVAPGHTYEQYF.

A note on this clonotype: One junction end disagrees with the germline gene, perhaps due to a read error. The rearrangement uses TRBV20-1 and TRBJ2-6, with D perhaps TRBD1 or TRBD2 (5 bases each). Germline CDR1 is DFQATT and CDR2 is SNEGSKA (reference sequence). The CDR3 is 18 amino acids. The CDR3 region has the DNA TGCAGTGCTAAGACTACGGCGAAACCCAGCTCTGGGGCCAACGTCCCGACTTTC. Translating it yields CSAKTTAKPSSGANVPTF.